This T cell receptor beta chain was retrieved from a study of blood T cell repertoires in COVID-19. Study information: T cells, B-cell-depleted T cells, or PBMCs supplied cDNA or gDNA.

Germline CDR1 is SQVTM and CDR2 is ANQGSEA. Trimming stripped 3 bases from V and 4 bases from J, with 11 bases between. The CDR3 has 13 residues. Produced via immunoSEQ multiplex PCR; TCRdb's table is partial and in-frame only. The sample includes fewer than 350,000 clones, around nine tenths seen only once; the top ten take about 6%. Individuals drawn from some 25 US areas were about 18 to 95 years old. Recovery among Cohort 3 donors was established by two negative PCRs, clearance, or symptom resolution. The chain couples TRBV29-1 to TRBJ2-3, with D perhaps TRBD1 (5 bases). This receptor was taken from a woman aged 40-49 years who had recovered from COVID-19. The sequencing input was PBMCs or T cells enriched from blood (not recorded which). The CDR3 here is CSVDAGLADTQYF. In DNA, the CDR3 is TGCAGCGTTGATGCAGGGTTGGCAGATACGCAGTATTTT.